Presented here are 3 T cell receptor beta chains from one specimen sequenced in a study of T cell responses to AZD1222 COVID-19 vaccine. Only in-frame clones appear in the TCRdb table, and some are missing; sequencing was by immunoSEQ multiplex PCR. The sample shows approximately 120,000 clones, around 87% of them seen only once. The material was peripheral blood, obtained on day 0 of AZD1222 vaccination. These receptors all stem from an adult in good health.

This clone was observed a few times. V and J are TRBV6-5 and TRBJ1-1, with 8 bases that match TRBD1. The V gene's germline CDR1 is MNHEY and CDR2 SVGAGI. The CDR3 has 14 amino acids. Losses at the gene ends were 4 bases for V and 4 bases for J; bases not matched to a gene: 5. The CDR3 region is CASSSPTGGTEAFF. The CDR3 nucleotides read TGTGCCAGCAGTTCACCCACAGGGGGCACTGAAGCTTTCTTT.

V and J are TRBV27 and TRBJ1-1; the D gene is possibly TRBD1 (5 bases). Germline loops: CDR1 MNHEY, CDR2 SMNVEV (reference sequence). This CDR3 has 11 amino acids. V was trimmed by 7 bases and J by 11 bases, leaving 14 bases between them. The CDR3 bases are TGTGCCAGCACCCTGGCAGGGACGGCTTTCTTT. Its translation is CASTLAGTAFF.

V is TRBV27 and J is TRBJ2-1, with D uncertain. This CDR3 is 13 amino acids long. V dropped 6 bases and J dropped 4 bases, with 10 bases sitting between them. Germline V gene lookup returns CDR1 MNHEY and CDR2 SMNVEV (reference sequence). CDR3 in DNA: TGTGCCAGCAGCAAACAGAGTTACAATGAGCAGTTCTTC. This encodes CASSKQSYNEQFF.